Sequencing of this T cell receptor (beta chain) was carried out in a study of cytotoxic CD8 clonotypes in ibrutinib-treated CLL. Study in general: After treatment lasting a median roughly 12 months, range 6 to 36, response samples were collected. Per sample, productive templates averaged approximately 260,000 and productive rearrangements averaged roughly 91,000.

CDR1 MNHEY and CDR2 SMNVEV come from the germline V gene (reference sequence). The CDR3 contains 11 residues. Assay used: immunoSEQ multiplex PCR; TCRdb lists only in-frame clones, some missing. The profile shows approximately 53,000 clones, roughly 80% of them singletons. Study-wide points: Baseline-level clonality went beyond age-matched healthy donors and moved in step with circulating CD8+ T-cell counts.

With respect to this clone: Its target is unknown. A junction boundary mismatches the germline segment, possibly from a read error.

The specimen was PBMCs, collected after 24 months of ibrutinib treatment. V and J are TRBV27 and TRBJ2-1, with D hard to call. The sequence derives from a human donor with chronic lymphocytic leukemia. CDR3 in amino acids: CSSRSYNEQFF. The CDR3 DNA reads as TGTTCCAGCCGCTCCTACAATGAGCAGTTCTTC.